The TCR beta chain described here comes from a study of PD-1 blockade in classical Hodgkin lymphoma. V lost 1 base to trimming and J lost 3 bases; unmatched junction nucleotides: 13. Germline CDR1 reads LGHNT; CDR2 reads FRNRAP. CDR3 size: 19 residues. Study results and limitations: Whoever responded completely had baseline diversity much like that seen in newly diagnosed patients.

Documented time point: cycle 4 day 1 (C4D1), after 6 weeks of nivolumab. The patients all showed relapse after autologous stem cell transplantation, while their brentuximab vedotin exposure varied. Turning to this clone: Its antigen remains unknown.

Profiled with immunoSEQ multiplex PCR; TCRdb holds only in-frame clones, not every one. The table records tens of thousands of clones, almost 85% of them present only once. The sequences come from peripheral blood mononuclear cells (PBMCs), collected before the fourth cycle of nivolumab. This clonotype originated in a human donor with classical Hodgkin lymphoma. V and J are TRBV12-5 and TRBJ2-7; TRBD2 aligns across 12 bases. CDR3 DNA sequence: TGTGCTAGTGGTTTGGCACCGTTGGCTAGCGGGGGGGCCTTCTACGAGCAGTACTTC. Amino acid sequence: CASGLAPLASGGAFYEQYF.